Listed below are T cell receptor beta chains from one sample, sequenced in a study of patients and donors after allogeneic stem cell transplantation. TCRdb independently ran MiXCR on the RT-PCR reads; one entry per CDR3 protein. The sample carries around 150,000 distinct CDR3 sequences, over 25% recorded once. Sequenced sample: blood, either unsorted or a sorted T cell fraction (not recorded which). These receptors were taken from a human donor who was either an allogeneic HSCT recipient or a stem cell or donor lymphocyte infusion donor (not recorded which). It is not recorded whose cells these are; they may come from a transplant donor. CDR3s include the opening cysteine and the closing phenylalanine or tryptophan. A D gene is named only where the DNA matches it firmly. The size entry is marked missing in some rows and otherwise reads once, few, many or a size class.

j_call cdr3_length d_call clone_size v_call cdr3_nt cdr3_aa
TRBJ2-1 14 NA NA TRBV20-1 TGCAGTGCCATCAGGGGAAGCTCCTACAATGAGCAGTTCTTC CSAIRGSSYNEQFF
TRBJ2-1 17 TRBD2 NA TRBV28 TGTGCCAGCAGTTTACCCCAAGCGGGAGGGCATTACAATGAGCAGTTCTTC CASSLPQAGGHYNEQFF
TRBJ1-2 16 NA NA TRBV2 TGTGCCGAACGCGGGACACCCTTCTCAGCTAACTATGGCTACACCTTC CAERGTPFSANYGYTF
TRBJ2-7 14 TRBD1 few TRBV12-3/TRBV12-4 TGTGCCAGCAGTCCCCGGACAGGGGCCTACGAGCAGTACTTC CASSPRTGAYEQYF
TRBJ2-7 14 NA few TRBV25-1 TGTGCCAGCAGATCCGGGACACTTCACTACGAGCAGTACTTC CASRSGTLHYEQYF
TRBJ1-1 13 NA NA TRBV10-3 TGTGCCATCAGTGATGGGCTTGGGGCTGAAGCTTTCTTT CAISDGLGAEAFF
TRBJ2-4 17 TRBD2 few TRBV4-3 TGCGCCAGCAGCGCCCAACTAGCGGGAGTCCCCAAAAACATTCAGTACTTC CASSAQLAGVPKNIQYF
TRBJ2-7 14 TRBD2 few TRBV6-5 TGTGCCAGCAGTAGGACTAGCGGGGCCTACGAGCAGTACTTC CASSRTSGAYEQYF
TRBJ1-2 13 NA NA TRBV5-1 TGCGCCAGCAGCTTGGTCAGGGAAAATGGCTACACCTTC CASSLVRENGYTF
TRBJ2-3 12 NA few TRBV29-1 TGCAGCGCCGTTGGACCCGAGGATACGCAGTATTTT CSAVGPEDTQYF
TRBJ2-1 14 TRBD2 few TRBV20-1 TGCAGTGCTTTGCTAGCGGGAGGGCCGGTTGAGCAGTTCTTC CSALLAGGPVEQFF
TRBJ2-1 15 TRBD2 NA TRBV7-2 TGTGCCAGCAGCAGAAAGTTGGGGACTACCAATGAGCAGTTCTTC CASSRKLGTTNEQFF